This TCR beta chain was found in a study of blood T cell repertoires in COVID-19. In the study overall: Samples came from the United States, Italy and Spain, spanning acute and convalescent COVID-19.

This clone was found once. Original analysis: Estimates of nucleated cell counts were drawn from the amplification of reference gene primers. Produced via immunoSEQ multiplex PCR; TCRdb's table is partial and in-frame only. V, J and clone size are those of that table, while D and trimming were read from the DNA. The sample lists some 220,000 clones; roughly 82% were seen once. The clonotype was recovered from a man over 45 with active or convalescent COVID-19. Sample: peripheral blood.

The DNA of the CDR3 is TGTGCCAGTAGTCCGCGACAGCTTCACTATGGCTACACCTTC. Protein: CASSPRQLHYGYTF. The chain couples TRBV19 to TRBJ1-2, with TRBD1 as a possible D gene (5 bases). The germline CDR1 and CDR2 sequences are LNHDA and SQIVND (reference sequence). This CDR3 is 14 amino acids long. Trimming removed 5 bases from V and 3 bases from J, with 13 bases in between.